The source of this TCR beta chain is a study of blood T cell repertoires in COVID-19. Study overall: PBMCs, B-cell-depleted T cells, or T cells provided the cDNA or gDNA that made up the material.

V shed 5 bases and J 9 bases; nucleotides not matched to a gene: 15. The CDR3 covers 16 residues. Germline V gene lookup returns CDR1 MDHEN and CDR2 SYDVKM. Using immunoSEQ multiplex PCR, the repertoire was profiled, and TCRdb retains in-frame clones only, with some absent. The sample shows about 250,000 clones, 70% to 90% of them seen only once. The receptor's source is a man aged 18 to 30 with active or convalescent COVID-19. Source material: peripheral blood. This chain joins TRBV28 and TRBJ2-1; TRBD2 matches at 8 bases. CDR3 loop: CASSTPGAARGGEQFF. The CDR3 nucleotides are TGTGCCAGCAGTACCCCCGGGGCTGCCCGGGGGGGTGAGCAGTTCTTC. The entire variable domain, with the rest obtained from reference TRBV28 and TRBJ2-1, is as follows: DVKVTQSSRYLVKRTGEKVFLECVQDMDHENMFWYRQDPGLGLRLIYFSYDVKMKEKGDIPEGYSVSREKKERFSLILESASTNQTSMYLCASSTPGAARGGEQFFGPGTRLTVL.